This T cell receptor (beta chain) comes out of a study of cytomegalovirus exposure and HLA in healthy donors. Findings and caveats of the study: Specific recognition of CMV antigens was confirmed in vitro for a few chains (all CMV-associated).

Germline CDR1 is SGHRS and CDR2 is YFSETQ. V gave up 0 bases and J gave up 10 bases, with 14 bases separating them. This CDR3 spans 15 amino acids. Concerning this clone: Its antigen remains unknown.

This PCR relied on a set of 60 Vbeta primers and 13 Jbeta primers. Sequencing was performed with immunoSEQ multiplex PCR; in TCRdb, only in-frame clones are kept and a portion is missing. The repertoire includes approximately 170,000 clones, just over 75% of them detected once, and around 1.5% sits in the top ten. The source material was PBMCs. This chain links TRBV5-1 with TRBJ1-6; D possibly corresponds to TRBD1 (5 bases). The origin of this receptor is a man aged 35 to 55 in good health and CMV-seronegative. Here the CDR3 reads CASSLGGEFQSPLHF. The DNA for the CDR3 is TGCGCCAGCAGCTTGGGGGGGGAGTTTCAGTCACCCCTCCACTTT.